This entry is about one TCR beta chain. It lacks a known antigen. Base qualities are not recorded, but no much larger clone differs from it by a single base. CDR3 length: 12 amino acids, cysteine to phenylalanine. The DNA shown is the 36-base CDR3, in frame from base 1. The junction shows trimming of 1 base on V and 6 bases on J, plus 7 bases between the germline ends. From a lookup of the germline V gene, CDR1 and CDR2 are MDHEN and SYDVKM. The method was 5' RACE. Sequencer: Illumina HiSeq 2500. A second roughly 6 to 12 cycle PCR used a sample-barcoded 5' primer and a J-beta primer mix. Each TCR beta cDNA molecule received a unique molecular identifier from a template-switch 5' adaptor carrying 12 random nucleotides. Each sample yielded at least 2.5 million CDR3-containing paired-end reads. First-strand cDNA synthesis was performed from all RNA using the Mint cDNA synthesis kit, with priming by a TRBC-specific oligonucleotide. All cDNA was treated with uracil-DNA glycosylase and then went through a first 18-cycle PCR with the universal primers M1SS and BC2_uni_R. Processing in the source paper ran as follows. For normalization, 1 million high-quality reads were randomly selected from each sample, with every read carrying a distinct molecular identifier. Reads sharing molecular identifiers were discarded rather than binned into consensus sequences. CDR3 identification, clonotype clustering and error correction used MiTCR with a Q25 quality threshold and the strictest error-elimination algorithm. A nonparametric unseen species model with Euler transformation was used to estimate a lower bound on total TCR beta diversity. Through fastp at Q25 and MiXCR, TCRdb rebuilt clones from the public reads, retaining in-frame beta chains. Each CDR3 protein gets just one entry, which takes the most common genes and DNA from the rows behind it. For this entry, the V and J calls and clone size follow TCRdb and not the study's own pipeline. The sample records around 1,000,000 distinct CDR3 sequences, roughly a quarter of which are singletons. The ten largest make up less than 0.75% of the sample.

Systemically healthy Caucasian individuals from Russia, some 38 in total and aged about 6 to 90 years, were included as donors. Around 9.9 milliliters of peripheral blood were collected from each donor into EDTA-treated Vacutainer tubes. Ficoll-Paque density-gradient centrifugation was used to isolate PBMCs, with at least 7 million per sample. Total RNA was extracted from PBMCs with Trizol reagent, with at least 5 micrograms obtained per sample. The percentages of naive CD45RAhigh/CD27high T cells were determined by flow cytometry on a PBMC aliquot from every donor. These data are taken from a study of blood T cells in healthy people across ages (dated by TCRdb to 2014 to 2015). Turning to the overall study: In model experiments, template switching captured roughly one uniquely barcoded TCR beta cDNA molecule for every two T cells. Age-related changes in TCR beta repertoire diversity were measured in the study by deep sequencing normalized with unique cDNA molecular identifiers. The donors were split into four age groups: young (average around 15 years), middle-aged (around 37), aged (approximately 59) and long-lived (about 74). Two additional independent replicas of 1 million unique cDNA reads from the same blood draw were analyzed for two donors (one aged 18 to 30 and one aged 80 or older). Overall study results and their limits: Observed TCR beta diversity per million T cells fell roughly linearly with age, and a significant reduction was already apparent by age approximately 41. Total diversity estimates from one million sequenced T cells were considered lower bounds and underestimates. Donor CMV infection status was unknown, potentially confounding age-related changes in expanded clonotypes. The long-lived group showed more naive CD4+ T cells, fewer expanded clones and increased TCR diversity than the aged group, suggesting age selection. The percentage of naive T cells measured by flow cytometry correlated strongly with observed TCR beta diversity. Conclusive comparison of naive and antigen-experienced compartments was prevented by the profiling of bulk unsorted PBMCs.

The sample was also linked to a second study, of T cells of mothers and their children. Drawing on the second study: Nine systemically healthy Caucasian individuals served as donors, namely three mothers together with their six children. cDNA synthesis used all of the extracted RNA, with approximately 1.4 ug of RNA in each 15 ul reaction. Sample barcodes and 2-4 random nucleotides were added via the M1S primer in the second PCR. More than 8.5 million TCR beta CDR3 reads were obtained from each mother, and 2.5 million to 3 million reads were obtained from each child. Thymic selection similarly shapes TCR recombination output in related and unrelated pairs, with minor effect from inherited differences. Normalized repertoire overlap was always slightly but never significantly higher in related than unrelated mother-child pairs. With a sensitivity of approximately 93 clones per million clonotypes, no persistent microchimeric T cell clones were detected. In the study, deep NGS was used to compare the TCR beta repertoires of mothers and children, and features distinguishing related mother-child pairs from unrelated individuals were sought. On average, the children were about 12 +/- 4 years old, while the mothers were roughly 40 +/- 4 years old. Libraries were sequenced on Illumina HiSeq 2000 with 100+100 nt paired-end reads after adapter ligation with NEBNext reagents. To avoid cross-contamination, the mother libraries and the child libraries were prepared a month apart and sequenced in separate runs. Between roughly 450,000 and 2,000,000 distinct TCR beta clonotypes were identified per donor. Naive TCR beta clonotypes were estimated from low-frequency clonotypes matched to each donor's FACS-determined naive share, without sorting.

What was sequenced was blood. The receptor comes from a girl aged 2 to 9 in good health. The rearranged segments are TRBV28 and TRBJ2-7; TRBD1 is perhaps the D gene, given 5 matching bases. The CDR3 protein is CASSLSGPEQYF. The bases read TGTGCCAGCAGTTTATCAGGGCCCGAGCAGTACTTC.